Following are 3 T cell receptor beta chains from one sample sequenced in a study of CD4 and CD8 cells across lung adenocarcinoma regions. TCRdb reprocessed the PCR reads with MiXCR, giving one entry per CDR3 protein. The sample yields under 6,000 distinct CDR3 sequences, roughly 50% seen once. The sequenced sample consisted of CD8+ T cells from the margin of a lung tumor. These TCRs come from a male donor with lung adenocarcinoma. The CD4 and CD8 labels of this study may be unreliable.

The J gene is TRBJ2-1, the V gene TRBV27; 7 nucleotides align to TRBD1. The end of the DNA fits TRBJ2-5 better, so the J call may be wrong. CDR3 length equals 14 residues. In germline, CDR1 is MNHEY, CDR2 SMNVEV (reference sequence). CDR3 bases: TGTGCCAGCAGTTTGAAAGGGGGCGCGGAGACCCAGTACTTC. This sequence encodes CASSLKGGAETQYF.

This clonotype was detected many times. The chain recombines TRBV7-2 with TRBJ2-1; TRBD2 is a possible D gene (6 bases). TRBJ2-5 matches the DNA end more closely, so the J call is doubtful. CDR1 and CDR2 from the germline V gene are SGHTA and FQGNSA. The CDR3 spans 13 residues. The CDR3 DNA is TGTGCCAGCAGCCCCCTGGGGGGAGAGACCCAGTACTTC. Amino acids: CASSPLGGETQYF.

V gene TRBV27 combines with J gene TRBJ2-1, with TRBD2 identical over 11 bases. This CDR3 contains 16 residues. Germline V CDR1 and CDR2: MNHEY, SMNVEV (reference sequence). V dropped 3 bases and J dropped 2; count of bases not matched to a gene: 3. The DNA of the CDR3 is TGTGCCAGCAGTTTCCGACTAGCGGGAACCTACAATGAGCAGTTCTTC. This codes for CASSFRLAGTYNEQFF.